This TCR beta chain was documented in a study of tumor-infiltrating lymphocytes in localized non-small cell lung cancer. General study results and limits: TCR sequencing covered a subset of patients with enough tissue. Higher tumor T cell infiltration than in uninvolved lung was supported by TCRbeta sequencing. No T-cell fraction difference was seen between IM1 and IM2 tumors. Different pieces of the same tissue were used for each assay.

Comment on this clone: Its specificity is not known.

CDR3 length: 16 amino acids. Germline V gives CDR1 MNHEY, CDR2 SVGAGI. Trimming left V 0 bases short and J 8 bases short, with 14 bases between. Libraries were prepared by immunoSEQ multiplex PCR; TCRdb keeps only in-frame clonotypes and omits some of them. The sample carries approximately 11,000 clones, 84% recorded once. This TCR was sampled from a human donor with non-small cell lung cancer. Sample: lung tumor tissue. The rearrangement uses TRBV6-5 and TRBJ2-6, with a weak D call TRBD1 (6 bases). The CDR3 reads CASSYSTAGQPNVLTF. CDR3 sequence (DNA): TGTGCCAGCAGTTACTCAACGGCCGGACAGCCCAACGTCCTGACTTTC.